At least ten counts were recorded for the clone carrying this T cell receptor beta chain. This record belongs to a study of neurological immune-mediated disorders. Sorted libraries used about 1 million CD4+ or CD8+ T cells. TCRdb used MiXCR to reprocess the 5' RACE reads, holding one entry per CDR3 protein. Of tens of thousands of distinct CDR3 sequences in the sample, more than 9% are singletons; the top ten hold around 4%. The V end lost 6 bases, the J end lost 2 bases, and 8 bases lay between the germline ends. The germline CDR1 and CDR2 sequences are KGHSH and LQKENI. There are 13 residues in the CDR3.

This sequence joins TRBV18 and TRBJ1-3; no reliable D call. The sample taken for sequencing was CD4+ T cells from blood. This clonotype was sampled from a woman aged 25-40 years with HTLV-1-associated myelopathy (HAM/TSP). The CDR3 DNA is TGTGCCAGCTCGTCCGGGACTGGAAACACCATATATTTT. It translates to CASSSGTGNTIYF.